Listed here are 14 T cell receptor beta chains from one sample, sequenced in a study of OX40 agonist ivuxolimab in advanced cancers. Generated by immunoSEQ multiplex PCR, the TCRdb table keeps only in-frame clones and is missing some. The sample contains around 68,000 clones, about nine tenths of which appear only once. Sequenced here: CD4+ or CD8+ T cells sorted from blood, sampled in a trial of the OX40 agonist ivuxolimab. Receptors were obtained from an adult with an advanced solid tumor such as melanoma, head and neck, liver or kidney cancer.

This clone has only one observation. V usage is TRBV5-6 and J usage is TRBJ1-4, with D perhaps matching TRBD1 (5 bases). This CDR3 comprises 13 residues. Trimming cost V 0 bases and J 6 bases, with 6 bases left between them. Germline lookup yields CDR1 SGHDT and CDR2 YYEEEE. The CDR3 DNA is TGTGCCAGCAGCTTGGTACAGGATGAAAAACTGTTTTTT. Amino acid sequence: CASSLVQDEKLFF.

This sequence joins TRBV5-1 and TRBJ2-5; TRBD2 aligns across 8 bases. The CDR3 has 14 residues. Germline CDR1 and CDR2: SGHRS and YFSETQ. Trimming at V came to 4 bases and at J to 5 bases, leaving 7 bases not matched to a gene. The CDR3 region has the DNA TGCGCCAGCAGCGCCGGGGGGGCGGAGGAGACCCAGTACTTC. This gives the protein CASSAGGAEETQYF.

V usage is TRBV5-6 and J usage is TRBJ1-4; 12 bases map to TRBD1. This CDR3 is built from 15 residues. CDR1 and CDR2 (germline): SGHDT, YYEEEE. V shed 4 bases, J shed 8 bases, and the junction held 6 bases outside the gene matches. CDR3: CASSRDGTGGEKLFF. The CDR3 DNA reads TGTGCCAGCAGCCGAGACGGGACAGGGGGCGAAAAACTGTTTTTT.

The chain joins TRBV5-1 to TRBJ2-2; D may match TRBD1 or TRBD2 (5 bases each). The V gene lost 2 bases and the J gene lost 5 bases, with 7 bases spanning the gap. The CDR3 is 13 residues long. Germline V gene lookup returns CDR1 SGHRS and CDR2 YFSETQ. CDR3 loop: CASSFGTTGELFF. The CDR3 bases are TGCGCCAGCAGCTTTGGGACGACCGGGGAGCTGTTTTTT.

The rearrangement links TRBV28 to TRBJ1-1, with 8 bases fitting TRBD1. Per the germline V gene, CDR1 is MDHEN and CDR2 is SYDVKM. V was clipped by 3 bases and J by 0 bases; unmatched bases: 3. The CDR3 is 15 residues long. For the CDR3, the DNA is TGTGCCAGCAGTTTGACAGGGGAGTTGAACACTGAAGCTTTCTTT. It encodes CASSLTGELNTEAFF.

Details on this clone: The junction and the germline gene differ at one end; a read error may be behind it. CDR3: CASSEVRTLYF. The CDR3 DNA sequence: TGTGCCAGCAGTGAAGTTAGGACGCTGTATTTT. V usage is TRBV6-1 and J usage is TRBJ2-3; D uncertain. This CDR3 spans 11 amino acids. The germline CDR1 and CDR2 sequences are MNHNS and SASEGT.

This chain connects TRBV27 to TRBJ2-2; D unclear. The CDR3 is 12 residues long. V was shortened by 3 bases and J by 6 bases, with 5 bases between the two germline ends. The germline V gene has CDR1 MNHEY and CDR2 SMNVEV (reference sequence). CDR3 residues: CASSLTSGELFF. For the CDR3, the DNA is TGTGCCAGCAGTTTGACGTCCGGGGAGCTGTTTTTT.

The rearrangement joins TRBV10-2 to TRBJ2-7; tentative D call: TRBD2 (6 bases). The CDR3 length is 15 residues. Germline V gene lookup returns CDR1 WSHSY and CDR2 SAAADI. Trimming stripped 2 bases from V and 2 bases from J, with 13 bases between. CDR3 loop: CASSEPGTGPYEQYF. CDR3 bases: TGCGCCAGCAGTGAGCCCGGGACTGGTCCCTACGAGCAGTACTTC.

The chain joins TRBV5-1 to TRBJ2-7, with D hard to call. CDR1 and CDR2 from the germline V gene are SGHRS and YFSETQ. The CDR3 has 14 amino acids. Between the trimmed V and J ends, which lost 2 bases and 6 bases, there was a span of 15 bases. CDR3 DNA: TGCGCCAGCAGCTTTGCTAGTGGAGACATCGAGCAGTACTTC. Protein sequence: CASSFASGDIEQYF.

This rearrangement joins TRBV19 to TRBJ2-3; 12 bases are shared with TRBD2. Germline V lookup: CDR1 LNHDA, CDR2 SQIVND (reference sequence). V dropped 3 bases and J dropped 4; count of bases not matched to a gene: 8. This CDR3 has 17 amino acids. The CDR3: CASSMALAGGRADTQYF. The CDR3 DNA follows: TGTGCCAGTAGTATGGCGCTAGCGGGAGGGAGGGCAGATACGCAGTATTTT.

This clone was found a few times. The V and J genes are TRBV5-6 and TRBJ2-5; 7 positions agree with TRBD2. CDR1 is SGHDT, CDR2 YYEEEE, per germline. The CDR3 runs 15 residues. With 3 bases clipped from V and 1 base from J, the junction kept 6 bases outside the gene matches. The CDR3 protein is CASSSQTSAQETQYF. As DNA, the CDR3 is TGTGCCAGCAGCTCACAAACTAGCGCCCAAGAGACCCAGTACTTC.

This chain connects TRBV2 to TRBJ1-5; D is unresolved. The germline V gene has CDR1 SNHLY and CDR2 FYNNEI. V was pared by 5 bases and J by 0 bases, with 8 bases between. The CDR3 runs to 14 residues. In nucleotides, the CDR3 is TGTGCCAGCAGTCCAGGTTATAGCAATCAGCCCCAGCATTTT. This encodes CASSPGYSNQPQHF.

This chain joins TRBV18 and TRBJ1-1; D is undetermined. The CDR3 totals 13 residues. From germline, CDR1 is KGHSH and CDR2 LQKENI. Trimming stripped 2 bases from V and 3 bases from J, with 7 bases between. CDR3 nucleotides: TGTGCCAGCTCACCAGGGAGGGACACTGAAGCTTTCTTT. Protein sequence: CASSPGRDTEAFF.

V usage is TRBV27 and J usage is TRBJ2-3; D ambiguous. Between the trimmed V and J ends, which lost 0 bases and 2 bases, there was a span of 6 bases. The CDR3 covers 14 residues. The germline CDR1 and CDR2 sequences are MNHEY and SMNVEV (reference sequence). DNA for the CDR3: TGTGCCAGCAGTTTATCGGCAGCCACAGATACGCAGTATTTT. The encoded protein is CASSLSAATDTQYF.